This T cell receptor (beta chain) is from a study of blood T cell repertoires in COVID-19. Whole-study context: The cDNA or gDNA used as material had been derived from T cells, B-cell-depleted T cells, or PBMCs.

In the source study's methods: Nucleated cell number was recorded as an estimate derived from reference gene primer amplification. The table came from immunoSEQ multiplex PCR; TCRdb's copy has only in-frame clones and leaves some out. V and J calls and clone size follow that table, whereas D and trimming were derived from the DNA. Of 150,000 to 200,000 clones in the sample, about 86% were seen once. CDR1 is KGHSH, CDR2 LQKENI, per germline. V lost 0 bases to trimming and J lost 7 bases; unmatched junction nucleotides: 13. This CDR3 contains 17 residues. This chain uses TRBV18 with TRBJ1-2; 8 nucleotides agree with TRBD1. This clonotype was obtained from a woman of 80 years or more in a cohort sampled during active or convalescent COVID-19. The sample comprised peripheral blood. The CDR3 spells CASSPPSKPGGAGGYTF. The CDR3 DNA reads TGTGCCAGCTCACCACCGAGTAAACCAGGGGGCGCGGGTGGCTACACCTTC.